Listed here are 26 T cell receptor beta chains from one sample, sequenced in a study of patients and donors after allogeneic stem cell transplantation. TCRdb used MiXCR to reprocess the RT-PCR reads, holding one entry per CDR3 protein. Seen here are over 400,000 distinct CDR3 sequences, more than 15% observed once, and the top ten hold less than 8%. Sequences were obtained from blood, either unsorted or a sorted T cell fraction (not recorded which). These receptors were collected from a human donor who was either an allogeneic HSCT recipient or a stem cell or donor lymphocyte infusion donor (not recorded which). It is not recorded whose cells these are; they may come from a transplant donor.

This clonotype was found a few times. The gene calls are TRBV3-1 and TRBJ1-3, with D hard to call. Trimming pared 4 bases from V and 8 bases from J, leaving 6 bases between. The CDR3 contains 11 residues. Germline V gene sequence: CDR1 LGHDT, CDR2 YNNKEL (reference sequence). The CDR3 region has the DNA TGTGCCAGCAGCCGGTCGGACACCATATATTTT. Translation gives CASSRSDTIYF.

This chain's CDR3 is CAGGDRRETQYF. In DNA form, the CDR3 reads TGTGCCGGGGGGGATAGGAGGGAGACCCAGTACTTC. The chain recombines TRBV28 with TRBJ2-5; 7 bases are a match to TRBD2. CDR1 is MDHEN, CDR2 SYDVKM, per germline. The CDR3 spans 12 residues. J gave up 5 bases and V 11 bases, and 8 bases lay outside the gene matches.

This clonotype came up a few times. This chain links TRBV7-9 with TRBJ1-4; unclear D gene. Germline lookup yields CDR1 SEHNR and CDR2 FQNEAQ (reference sequence). CDR3 size: 15 residues. Trimming left V 2 bases short and J 0 bases short, with 7 bases between. In nucleotides, the CDR3 is TGTGCCAGCAGCTTAATGAACCCAACTAATGAAAAACTGTTTTTT. This translates into CASSLMNPTNEKLFF.

This chain links TRBV13 with TRBJ2-7; 7 bases are a match to TRBD2. V was pared by 0 bases and J by 3 bases, with 2 bases of the junction left unmatched. The CDR3 runs 14 residues. Germline CDR1 and CDR2: PRHDT and FYEKMQ (reference sequence). Here the CDR3 reads CASSLGQRDYEQYF. In DNA, the CDR3 is TGTGCCAGCAGCTTAGGACAGCGGGACTACGAGCAGTACTTC. The full variable domain, its missing parts supplied by reference TRBV13 and TRBJ2-7, is AAGVIQSPRHLIKEKRETATLKCYPIPRHDTVYWYQQGPGQDPQFLISFYEKMQSDKGSIPDRFSAQQFSDYHSELNMSSLELGDSALYFCASSLGQRDYEQYFGPGTRLTVT.

The gene calls are TRBV29-1 and TRBJ1-1, with 8 bases matching TRBD1. The CDR3 has 13 amino acids. Germline V gene sequence: CDR1 SQVTM, CDR2 ANQGSEA. V lost 4 bases and J lost 5; bases outside the gene matches: 6. The CDR3 region is CSVGTGRETEAFF. The CDR3 region has the DNA TGCAGCGTTGGGACAGGGAGAGAGACTGAAGCTTTCTTT.

The rearrangement joins TRBV29-1 to TRBJ2-5; tentatively, D is TRBD1 or TRBD2 (6 bases each). V was clipped by 7 bases and J by 1 base, with 19 bases between them. This CDR3 has 15 amino acids. CDR1 and CDR2 from the germline V gene are SQVTM and ANQGSEA. CDR3: CSGRRGAVGQETQYF. CDR3 bases: TGCAGCGGCCGAAGGGGGGCAGTCGGCCAAGAGACCCAGTACTTC.

The chain links TRBV27 to TRBJ1-2, with 7 bases lining up with TRBD1. The V and J ends lost 6 bases and 4 bases, in that order; junction bases with no gene match: 17. The CDR3 is made up of 17 amino acids. The germline V gene encodes CDR1 MNHEY and CDR2 SMNVEV (reference sequence). The CDR3 reads CASSSNRQGLFGYGYTF. CDR3 DNA: TGTGCCAGCAGCTCCAACCGACAGGGACTCTTCGGCTATGGCTACACCTTC.

This clonotype was detected once. The chain combines TRBV12-3 or TRBV12-4 with TRBJ2-2; no clear D. The CDR3 is made up of 14 amino acids. V was clipped by 4 bases and J by 2 bases, with 8 bases between them. The CDR3 protein is CASSSTRNTGELFF. The CDR3 DNA reads as TGTGCCAGCAGTTCGACAAGAAACACCGGGGAGCTGTTTTTT.

This clonotype was seen more than once but under ten times. The chain carries TRBV7-2 and TRBJ2-3; 12 positions agree with TRBD2. Germline lookup yields CDR1 SGHTA and CDR2 FQGNSA. After removal of 5 bases from V and 11 bases from J, the junction contained 11 bases not matched to a gene. The CDR3 length is 15 residues. The CDR3 reads CASSAGTSGYGGQYF. CDR3 DNA: TGTGCCAGCAGCGCTGGGACTAGCGGGTACGGAGGGCAGTATTTT.

This clonotype has more than one count but fewer than ten. The V gene is TRBV5-1, the J gene TRBJ2-1, with TRBD2 matching 8 bases. CDR1 is SGHRS and CDR2 is YFSETQ in the germline V gene. V lost 0 bases and J lost 10; bases outside the gene matches: 9. This CDR3 is 15 amino acids long. In DNA form, the CDR3 reads TGCGCCAGCAGCTTGGCCCTAACTAGCGGCAAAGAGCAGTTCTTC. This translates into CASSLALTSGKEQFF.

This clonotype was counted ten times or more. V and J are TRBV15 and TRBJ1-4; no firm D call. Germline loops: CDR1 LNHNV, CDR2 YYDKDF (reference sequence). Deletions cut 0 bases from V and 5 bases from J, with 10 bases between. There are 15 residues in the CDR3. The CDR3 spells CATSRDPGPNEKLFF. The CDR3 bases are TGTGCCACCAGCAGAGATCCCGGACCGAATGAAAAACTGTTTTTT.

This rearrangement joins TRBV20-1 to TRBJ1-1; D is unresolved. Trimming shortened V by 1 base and J by 3 bases, and 12 bases separated the two germline ends. This CDR3 is 14 amino acids long. Germline CDR1 and CDR2: DFQATT and SNEGSKA (reference sequence). CDR3 in amino acids: CSARVNGVYTEAFF. CDR3 in DNA: TGCAGTGCTAGAGTTAATGGGGTTTACACTGAAGCTTTCTTT.

This clonotype was counted many times. The J gene is TRBJ1-1, the V gene TRBV5-6; D unclear. From germline, CDR1 is SGHDT and CDR2 YYEEEE. V lost 0 bases to trimming and J lost 3 bases, with 15 bases between them. The CDR3 sequence is 16 residues long. CDR3 nucleotide sequence: TGTGCCAGCAGCTTGGCAGCACACGATGGGGACACTGAAGCTTTCTTT. This encodes CASSLAAHDGDTEAFF. The full variable domain, rest sourced from reference TRBV5-6 and TRBJ1-1, is DAGVTQSPTHLIKTRGQQVTLRCSPKSGHDTVSWYQQALGQGPQFIFQYYEEEERQRGNFPDRFSGHQFPNYSSELNVNALLLGDSALYLCASSLAAHDGDTEAFFGQGTRLTVV.

This clonotype was found a few times. The J gene is TRBJ2-3, the V gene TRBV2; D might be TRBD2 (6 bases). Trimming took 2 bases from V and 15 from J, leaving 21 bases between them. CDR3 length: 14 residues. Germline-derived CDR1 and CDR2 are SNHLY and FYNNEI. The CDR3 DNA follows: TGTGCCAGCAGTGAATCGGGACTCTCTGGTTCGGAATATTTT. The encoded protein is CASSESGLSGSEYF.

Ten or more counts support this clonotype. This chain connects TRBV9 to TRBJ2-2; a possible D gene is TRBD1 (5 bases). The CDR3 contains 17 residues. The germline V and J ends were trimmed by 0 bases and 8 bases, with 20 bases remaining between them. CDR1 is SGDLS and CDR2 is YYNGEE in the germline V gene. This CDR3 is CASSVGRRTTTTGELFF. For the CDR3, the DNA is TGTGCCAGCAGCGTAGGCCGTCGGACAACTACCACGGGGGAGCTGTTTTTT. Full variable domain (missing parts from reference TRBV9 and TRBJ2-2): DSGVTQTPKHLITATGQRVTLRCSPRSGDLSVYWYQQSLDQGLQFLIQYYNGEERAKGNILERFSAQQFPDLHSELNLSSLELGDSALYFCASSVGRRTTTTGELFFGEGSRLTVL.

This clonotype was seen a handful of times. The V gene is TRBV12-3 or TRBV12-4, the J gene TRBJ1-3; D remains ambiguous. This CDR3 comprises 14 residues. Trimming removed 11 bases from V and 2 bases from J, with 16 bases in between. The CDR3 bases are TGTGCCTCCGGGATTCAGGTTCCTGGAAACACCATATATTTT. Protein sequence: CASGIQVPGNTIYF.

V and J are TRBV21-1 and TRBJ1-3. TRBV21-1 is flagged as a pseudogene. There are 13 residues in the CDR3. This CDR3 is CALMGSSGNTIYF. CDR3 DNA: TGTGCCCTCATGGGGAGTTCCGGAAACACCATATATTTT.

This clonotype was seen at least ten times. V usage is TRBV12-3 or TRBV12-4 and J usage is TRBJ1-2; D remains unclear. V was cut by 3 bases and J by 8 bases, with 10 bases left in between. The CDR3 has 12 amino acids. CDR3 sequence (DNA): TGTGCCAGCAGTTTCAAGAATGGGGGCTACACCTTC. This codes for CASSFKNGGYTF.

J is TRBJ2-7 and V is TRBV21-1; the tabulated D call, TRBD1, remains unverified against the DNA. TRBV21-1 is deemed a pseudogene. The CDR3 runs 19 residues. The CDR3 loop is CASSIKATPGPKGAYEQYF. CDR3 coding DNA: TGTGCCAGCAGCATAAAGGCGACACCGGGACCAAAAGGAGCCTACGAGCAGTACTTC.

The chain is built from TRBV10-3 and TRBJ1-2; weak D call: TRBD1 (6 bases). This CDR3 is 14 amino acids long. Germline V CDR1 and CDR2: ENHRY, SYGVKD. V lost 7 bases, J lost 6 bases, and 18 bases lay in between. The CDR3 DNA reads as TGTGCCATCACCGGACAGCTTAGGGAGAATGGCTACACCTTC. This gives the protein CAITGQLRENGYTF.

There are a few counts of this clonotype. CDR3 DNA: TGTGCCACCAGCGTAGACGGGAAAAACTACGAGCAGTACTTC. It yields the protein CATSVDGKNYEQYF. The chain joins TRBV15 to TRBJ2-7; D is possibly TRBD2 (5 bases). V gave up 5 bases and J gave up 3 bases, with 14 bases separating them. This CDR3 spans 14 amino acids. From germline, CDR1 is LNHNV and CDR2 YYDKDF (reference sequence).

The chain combines TRBV7-9 with TRBJ1-5, with 10 bases that match TRBD1. Germline trimming cut 3 bases from V and 6 bases from J; bases unmatched to any gene: 2. The CDR3 sequence is 14 residues long. The V gene's germline CDR1 is SEHNR and CDR2 FQNEAQ (reference sequence). CDR3 sequence (DNA): TGTGCCAGCAGCTTCGACAGGGGGCCTCAGCCCCAGCATTTT. Encoded protein: CASSFDRGPQPQHF.

In its sample, this clonotype was seen a few times. CDR3 residues: CASSTGLAGGTNTGELFF. CDR3 coding DNA: TGCGCCAGCAGCACCGGACTAGCGGGGGGGACTAACACCGGGGAGCTGTTTTTT. The rearrangement links TRBV5-1 to TRBJ2-2, with 15 bases that match TRBD2. Trimming took 4 bases from V and 2 from J; bases not matched to a gene: 6. The CDR3 is made up of 18 amino acids. Germline values: CDR1 SGHRS, CDR2 YFSETQ.

In this sample, this clonotype turned up a few times. Germline is not matched at one junction end, which may reflect a read error. This rearrangement joins TRBV12-3 or TRBV12-4 to TRBJ1-1; no clear D gene. The CDR3 extends over 11 amino acids. The CDR3 DNA reads TGTGCCAGCAGTTCCTATCTCGGTCCTTATTTT. Its protein is CASSSYLGPYF.

The chain recombines TRBV13 with TRBJ1-2, with 9 bases matching TRBD1. V shed 5 bases and J 2 bases; nucleotides not matched to a gene: 9. This CDR3 spans 16 amino acids. Per the germline V gene, CDR1 is PRHDT and CDR2 is FYEKMQ (reference sequence). CDR3 DNA: TGTGCCAGCAGCCCCCGAACAGGGGGCCTAAACTATGGCTACACCTTC. Translation: CASSPRTGGLNYGYTF.

The rearrangement joins TRBV28 to TRBJ2-1, with D perhaps TRBD2 (6 bases). The CDR3 runs to 12 residues. Trimming pared 3 bases from V and 13 bases from J, leaving 13 bases between. The germline V gene encodes CDR1 MDHEN and CDR2 SYDVKM. This CDR3 reads CASSLKGLGQFF. The CDR3 DNA sequence: TGTGCCAGCAGTTTGAAGGGACTGGGACAGTTCTTC.